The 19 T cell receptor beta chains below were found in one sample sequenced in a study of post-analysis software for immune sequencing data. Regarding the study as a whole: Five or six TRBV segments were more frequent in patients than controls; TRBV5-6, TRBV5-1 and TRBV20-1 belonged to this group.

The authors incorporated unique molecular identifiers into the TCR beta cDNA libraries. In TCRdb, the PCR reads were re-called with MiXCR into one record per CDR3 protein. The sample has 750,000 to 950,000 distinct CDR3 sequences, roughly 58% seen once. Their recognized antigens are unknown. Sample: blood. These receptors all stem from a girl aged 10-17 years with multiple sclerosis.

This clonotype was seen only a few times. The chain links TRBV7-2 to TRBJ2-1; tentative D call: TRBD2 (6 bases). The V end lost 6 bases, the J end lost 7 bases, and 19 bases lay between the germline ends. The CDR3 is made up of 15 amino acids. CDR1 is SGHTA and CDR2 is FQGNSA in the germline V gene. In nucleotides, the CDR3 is TGTGCCAGCAGACGTACTAGCTATTCCGGTAATGAGCAGTTCTTC. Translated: CASRRTSYSGNEQFF.

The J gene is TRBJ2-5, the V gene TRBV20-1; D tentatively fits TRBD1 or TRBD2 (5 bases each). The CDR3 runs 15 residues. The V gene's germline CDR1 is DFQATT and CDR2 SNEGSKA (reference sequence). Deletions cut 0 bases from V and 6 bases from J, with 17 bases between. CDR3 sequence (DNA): TGCAGTGCTAGAGATTCAGGGTGGGGGAAGCAGACCCAGTACTTC. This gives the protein CSARDSGWGKQTQYF.

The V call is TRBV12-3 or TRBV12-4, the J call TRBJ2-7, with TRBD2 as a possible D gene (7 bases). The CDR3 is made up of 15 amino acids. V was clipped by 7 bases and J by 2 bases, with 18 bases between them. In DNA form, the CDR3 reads TGTGCCAGCACCCCCAGGGCGGGGGCCACCTACGAGCAGTACTTC. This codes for CASTPRAGATYEQYF.

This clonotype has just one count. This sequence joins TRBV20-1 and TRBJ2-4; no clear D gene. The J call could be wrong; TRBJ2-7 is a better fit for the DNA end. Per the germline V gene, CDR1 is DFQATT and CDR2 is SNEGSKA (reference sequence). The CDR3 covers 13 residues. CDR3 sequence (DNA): TGCAGTGCTAGACAGACGACGACCTACGAGCAGTACTTC. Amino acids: CSARQTTTYEQYF.

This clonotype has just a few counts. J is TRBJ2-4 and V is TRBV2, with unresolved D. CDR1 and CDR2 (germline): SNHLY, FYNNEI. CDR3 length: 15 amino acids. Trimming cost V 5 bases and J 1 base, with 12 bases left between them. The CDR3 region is CASSPLGPAKNIQYF. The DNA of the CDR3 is TGTGCCAGCAGTCCCTTGGGCCCCGCCAAAAACATTCAGTACTTC.

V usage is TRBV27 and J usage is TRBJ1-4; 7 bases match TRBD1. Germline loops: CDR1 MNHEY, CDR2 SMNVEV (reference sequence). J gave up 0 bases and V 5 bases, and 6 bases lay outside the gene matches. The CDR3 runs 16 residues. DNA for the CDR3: TGTGCCAGCAGTCCCGACAGGGAATCAACTAATGAAAAACTGTTTTTT. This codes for CASSPDRESTNEKLFF. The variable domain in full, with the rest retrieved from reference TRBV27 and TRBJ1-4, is EAQVTQNPRYLITVTGKKLTVTCSQNMNHEYMSWYRQDPGLGLRQIYYSMNVEVTDKGDVPEGYKVSRKEKRNFPLILESPSPNQTSLYFCASSPDRESTNEKLFFGSGTQLSVL.

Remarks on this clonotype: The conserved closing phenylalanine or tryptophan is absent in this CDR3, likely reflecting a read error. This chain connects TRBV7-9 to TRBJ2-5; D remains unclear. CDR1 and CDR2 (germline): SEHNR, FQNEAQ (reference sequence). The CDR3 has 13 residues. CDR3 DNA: TGTGCGAGCAGCAGATCGGACCGGGAGACCCAGTACTTG. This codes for CASSRSDRETQYL.

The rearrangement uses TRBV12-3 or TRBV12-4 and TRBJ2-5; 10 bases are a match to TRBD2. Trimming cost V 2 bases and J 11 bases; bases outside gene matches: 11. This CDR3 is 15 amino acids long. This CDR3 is CASSLLAGALGEQYF. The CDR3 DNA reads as TGTGCCAGCAGTTTACTAGCGGGGGCCCTAGGAGAGCAGTACTTC.

The CDR3 reads CASSVDSADTQYF. CDR3 DNA sequence: TGTGCCAGCAGCGTAGACAGCGCAGATACGCAGTATTTT. This chain connects TRBV9 to TRBJ2-3, with D hard to call. V was cut by 0 bases and J by 4 bases, with 6 bases left in between. The V gene's germline CDR1 is SGDLS and CDR2 YYNGEE. This CDR3 comprises 13 residues.

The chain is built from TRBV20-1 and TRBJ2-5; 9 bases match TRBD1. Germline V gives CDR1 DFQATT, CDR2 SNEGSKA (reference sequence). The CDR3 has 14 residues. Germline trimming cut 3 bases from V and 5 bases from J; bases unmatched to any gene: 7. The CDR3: CSASNRGRLETQYF. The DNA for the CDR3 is TGCAGTGCTAGCAACAGGGGGCGCTTGGAGACCCAGTACTTC.

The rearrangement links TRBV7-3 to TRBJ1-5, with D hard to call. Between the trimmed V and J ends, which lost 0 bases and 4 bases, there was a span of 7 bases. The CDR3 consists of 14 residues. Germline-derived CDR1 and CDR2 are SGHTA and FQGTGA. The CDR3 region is CASSLTERNQPQHF. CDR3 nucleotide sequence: TGTGCCAGCAGCTTAACGGAGAGAAATCAGCCCCAGCATTTT.

The CDR3: CASSQYAASSYNEQFF. The CDR3 DNA follows: TGCGCCAGCAGCCAATATGCGGCGAGCTCCTACAATGAGCAGTTCTTC. This rearrangement joins TRBV4-1 to TRBJ2-1; D remains ambiguous. This CDR3 comprises 16 residues. Trimming removed 2 bases from V and 0 bases from J, with 11 bases in between. Per germline, CDR1 MGHRA and CDR2 YSYEKL.

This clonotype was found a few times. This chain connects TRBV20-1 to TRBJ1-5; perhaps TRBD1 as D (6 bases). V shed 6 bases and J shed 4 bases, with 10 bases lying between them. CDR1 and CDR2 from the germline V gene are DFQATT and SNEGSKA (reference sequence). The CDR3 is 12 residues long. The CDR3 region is CSAGDTNQPQHF. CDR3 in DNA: TGCAGTGCGGGGGACACGAATCAGCCCCAGCATTTT.

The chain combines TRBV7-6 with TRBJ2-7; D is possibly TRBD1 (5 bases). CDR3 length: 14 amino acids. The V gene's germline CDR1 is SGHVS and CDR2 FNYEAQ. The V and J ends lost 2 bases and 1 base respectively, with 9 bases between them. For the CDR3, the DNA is TGTGCCAGCAGCTTAATGGCAGGGTCCTACGAGCAGTACTTC. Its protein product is CASSLMAGSYEQYF.

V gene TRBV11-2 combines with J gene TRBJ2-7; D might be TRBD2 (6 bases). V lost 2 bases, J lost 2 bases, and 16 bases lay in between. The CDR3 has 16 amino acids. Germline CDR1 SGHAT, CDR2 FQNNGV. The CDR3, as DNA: TGTGCCAGCAGCTTAAGGGTTGTCGGGGGTACCTACGAGCAGTACTTC. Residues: CASSLRVVGGTYEQYF.

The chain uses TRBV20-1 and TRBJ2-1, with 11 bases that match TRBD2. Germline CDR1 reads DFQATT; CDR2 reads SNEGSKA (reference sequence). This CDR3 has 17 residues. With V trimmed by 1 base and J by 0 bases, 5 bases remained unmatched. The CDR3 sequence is CSARGLAGSHSYNEQFF. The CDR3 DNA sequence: TGCAGTGCTAGAGGACTAGCGGGGAGCCACTCCTACAATGAGCAGTTCTTC.

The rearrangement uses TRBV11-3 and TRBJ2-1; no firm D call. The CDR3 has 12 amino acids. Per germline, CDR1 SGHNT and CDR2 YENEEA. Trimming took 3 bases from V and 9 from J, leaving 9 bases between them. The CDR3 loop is CASSFSKGEQFF. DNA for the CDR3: TGTGCCAGCAGCTTCTCTAAGGGTGAGCAGTTCTTC.

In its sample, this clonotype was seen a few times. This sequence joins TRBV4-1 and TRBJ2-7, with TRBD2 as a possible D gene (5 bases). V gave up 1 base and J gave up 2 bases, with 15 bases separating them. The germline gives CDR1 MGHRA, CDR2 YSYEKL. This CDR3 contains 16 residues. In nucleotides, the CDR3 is TGCGCCAGCAGCCAAGCTGGTGGGAGTCGGCCCTACGAGCAGTACTTC. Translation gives CASSQAGGSRPYEQYF.

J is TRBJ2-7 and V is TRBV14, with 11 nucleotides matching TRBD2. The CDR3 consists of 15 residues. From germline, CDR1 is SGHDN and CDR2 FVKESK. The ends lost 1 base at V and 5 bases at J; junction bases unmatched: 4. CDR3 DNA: TGTGCCAGCAGCCAAGGAGAACTAGCGGGGGACGAGCAGTACTTC. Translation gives CASSQGELAGDEQYF.